These T cell receptor beta chains were read from a single sample in a study of blood T cell repertoires in COVID-19. Assay used: immunoSEQ multiplex PCR; TCRdb lists only in-frame clones, some missing. The sample holds some 250,000 clones, 88% seen once. The sample consisted of peripheral blood. These receptors originate from a woman aged 40 to 50 who had recovered from COVID-19. The CDR3 runs from the conserved cysteine through the conserved F or W. A D gene is named only where the DNA matches it firmly. Only part of the rows carry a size: once, few, many, or a class if the clone is expanded.

j_call: TRBJ2-2
d_call: .
clone_size: .
v_call: TRBV18
cdr3_nt: TGTGCCAGCTCACCCCTCGGCGGCGGGGAGCTGTTTTTT
cdr3_aa: CASSPLGGGELFF

j_call: TRBJ1-1
d_call: .
clone_size: .
v_call: TRBV18
cdr3_nt: TGTGCCAGCTCACCACAGGAGATCCTCGGGGAAGCTTTCTTT
cdr3_aa: CASSPQEILGEAFF

j_call: TRBJ1-4
d_call: TRBD1
clone_size: .
v_call: TRBV7-8
cdr3_nt: TGTGCCAGCAGGGTACAGGGGGCGGTTGGAAAACTGTTTTTT
cdr3_aa: CASRVQGAVGKLFF

j_call: TRBJ1-5
d_call: TRBD1
clone_size: .
v_call: TRBV18
cdr3_nt: TGTGCCAGCTCCCCGGGCAGGGGGCCCCAGCCCCAGCATTTT
cdr3_aa: CASSPGRGPQPQHF

j_call: TRBJ1-1
d_call: .
clone_size: .
v_call: TRBV7-2
cdr3_nt: TGTGCCAGCAGCTTAGGGCCTGGTGGGCCCCAGGGGGAAGCTTTCTTT
cdr3_aa: CASSLGPGGPQGEAFF

j_call: TRBJ2-1
d_call: TRBD2
clone_size: .
v_call: TRBV6-2/TRBV6-3
cdr3_nt: TGTGCCAGCAGTTATTATCAGCGGGAGGGACCCCAGGCGTTCTTC
cdr3_aa: CASSYYQREGPQAFF

j_call: TRBJ2-2
d_call: .
clone_size: .
v_call: TRBV19
cdr3_nt: TGTGCCAGTAGTATGGGGCGGGGTCAGAGCACCGGGGAGCTGTTTTTT
cdr3_aa: CASSMGRGQSTGELFF

j_call: TRBJ2-6
d_call: TRBD1
clone_size: .
v_call: TRBV5-8
cdr3_nt: TGTGCCACCCAGCCACCGACAGGGACGTCTGGGGCCAACGTCCTGACTTTC
cdr3_aa: CATQPPTGTSGANVLTF

j_call: TRBJ2-5
d_call: TRBD2
clone_size: .
v_call: TRBV4-1
cdr3_nt: TGCGCCAGCAGCCCGACTAGCGGCCAAGAGACCCAGTACTTC
cdr3_aa: CASSPTSGQETQYF

j_call: TRBJ2-5
d_call: .
clone_size: .
v_call: TRBV5-4
cdr3_nt: TGTGCCAGCAGCTTGGTTGGCAGCCAAGAGACCCAGTACTTC
cdr3_aa: CASSLVGSQETQYF

j_call: TRBJ2-1
d_call: TRBD2
clone_size: .
v_call: TRBV27
cdr3_nt: TGTGCCAGCAGTTTACGGCTAGCGGGAGGGGGGTCCTACAATGAGCAGTTCTTC
cdr3_aa: CASSLRLAGGGSYNEQFF

j_call: TRBJ1-3
d_call: .
clone_size: .
v_call: TRBV20-1
cdr3_nt: TGCAGTGCTAGTTCCTTGGACACCTCTGGAAACACCATATATTTT
cdr3_aa: CSASSLDTSGNTIYF

j_call: TRBJ1-1
d_call: .
clone_size: .
v_call: TRBV6-6
cdr3_nt: TGTGCCAGCAGTTACCGGGAGGAAGCTTTCTTT
cdr3_aa: CASSYREEAFF

j_call: TRBJ1-2
d_call: .
clone_size: many
v_call: TRBV19
cdr3_nt: TGTGCCAGTACCCTTGAGGCCCTCGGGAACTATGGCTACACCTTC
cdr3_aa: CASTLEALGNYGYTF